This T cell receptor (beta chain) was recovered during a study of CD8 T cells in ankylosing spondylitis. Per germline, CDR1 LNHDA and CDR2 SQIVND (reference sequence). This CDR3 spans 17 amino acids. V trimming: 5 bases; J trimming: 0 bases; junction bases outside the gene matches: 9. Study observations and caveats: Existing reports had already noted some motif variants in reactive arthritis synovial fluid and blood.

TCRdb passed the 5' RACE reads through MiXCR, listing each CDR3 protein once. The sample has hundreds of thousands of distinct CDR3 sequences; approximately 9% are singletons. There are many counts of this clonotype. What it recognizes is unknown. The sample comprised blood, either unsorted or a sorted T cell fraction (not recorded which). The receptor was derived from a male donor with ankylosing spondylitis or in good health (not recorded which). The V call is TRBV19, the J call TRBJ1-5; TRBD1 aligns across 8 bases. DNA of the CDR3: TGTGCCAGTAGTCCCCGGACAGGGCGAGATAGCAATCAGCCCCAGCATTTT. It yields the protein CASSPRTGRDSNQPQHF.